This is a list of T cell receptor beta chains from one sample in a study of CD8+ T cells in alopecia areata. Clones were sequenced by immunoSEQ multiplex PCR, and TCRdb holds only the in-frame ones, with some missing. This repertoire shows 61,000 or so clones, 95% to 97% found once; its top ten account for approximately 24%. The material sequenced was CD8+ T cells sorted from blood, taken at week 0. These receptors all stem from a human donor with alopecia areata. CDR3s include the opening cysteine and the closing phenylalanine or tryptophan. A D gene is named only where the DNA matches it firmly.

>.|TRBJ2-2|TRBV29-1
CSVENTGELFF
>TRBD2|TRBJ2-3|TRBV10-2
CASTTSAGPSTDTQYF
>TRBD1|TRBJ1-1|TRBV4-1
CASSPRGGMNTEAFF
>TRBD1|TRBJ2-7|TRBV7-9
CASSGTDRVDEQYF
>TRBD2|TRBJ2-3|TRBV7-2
CASSQWTSGGDTQYF
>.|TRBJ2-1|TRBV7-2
CASSRQDNEQFF
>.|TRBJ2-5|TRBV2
CASNLLPMRAQETQYF
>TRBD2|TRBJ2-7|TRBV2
CASSDRAGGLNEQYF
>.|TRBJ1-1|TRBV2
CASQEMWNTEAFF
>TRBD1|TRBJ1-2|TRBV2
CASEEDPGTGVVYGYTF
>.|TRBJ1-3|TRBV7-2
CASSLVNPGNTIYF
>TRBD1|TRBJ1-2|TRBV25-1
CASSVGTGYGYTF
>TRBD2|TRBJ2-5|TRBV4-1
CASSQEGGGGETQYF
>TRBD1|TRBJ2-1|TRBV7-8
CASSWPRDRDYNEQFF
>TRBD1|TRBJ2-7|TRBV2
CASRDLGTVYEQYF
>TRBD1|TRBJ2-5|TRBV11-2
CASSPRGGLQETQYF
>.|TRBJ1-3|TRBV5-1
CASSLVYPDGGSGNTIYF
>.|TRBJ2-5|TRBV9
CASSPTSRGAGETQYF
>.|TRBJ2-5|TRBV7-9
CASSFFGGPLETQYF
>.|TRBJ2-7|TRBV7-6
CASSLSPPYEQYF
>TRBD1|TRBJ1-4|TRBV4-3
CASSPGQVESNEKLFF
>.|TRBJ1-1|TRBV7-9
CASSFIGTADTEAFF
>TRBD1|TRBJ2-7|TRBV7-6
CASSLGRTGGDYEQYF
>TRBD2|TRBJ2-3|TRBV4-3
CASSQDASGGASDTQYF
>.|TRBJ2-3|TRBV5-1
CASSPSDLYTDTQYF
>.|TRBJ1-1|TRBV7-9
CASSPKGEGEAFF
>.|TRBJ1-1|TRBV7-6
CASSLVGEHTEAFF
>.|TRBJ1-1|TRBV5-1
CASSPFLSAATEAFF
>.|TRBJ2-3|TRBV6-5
CASSYSGGNTDTQYF